Listed here are 26 T cell receptor beta chains from one sample, sequenced in a study of cytomegalovirus exposure and HLA in healthy donors. The PCR contained 60 Vbeta and 13 Jbeta primers. Sequencing was performed with immunoSEQ multiplex PCR; in TCRdb, only in-frame clones are kept and a portion is missing. This table has around 170,000 clones, approximately 79% appearing once. What was sequenced was PBMCs. These receptors were taken from a man aged 40-55 years in good health and CMV-seropositive.

The J gene is TRBJ1-5, the V gene TRBV19; 9 bases match TRBD1. Per germline, CDR1 LNHDA and CDR2 SQIVND (reference sequence). This CDR3 comprises 16 residues. V trimming: 7 bases; J trimming: 0 bases; junction bases outside the gene matches: 7. CDR3 residues: CASKTWTGDSNQPQHF. CDR3 in DNA: TGTGCCAGTAAAACGTGGACAGGGGATAGCAATCAGCCCCAGCATTTT.

This chain links TRBV2 with TRBJ2-1; 14 bases match TRBD2. This CDR3 comprises 17 residues. Per germline, CDR1 SNHLY and CDR2 FYNNEI. The ends lost 2 bases at V and 8 bases at J; junction bases unmatched: 8. The chain's CDR3 is CASSEMGGLAGGHEQFF. The CDR3, as DNA: TGTGCCAGCAGTGAAATGGGAGGACTAGCGGGGGGTCATGAGCAGTTCTTC.

The chain recombines TRBV7-2 with TRBJ2-7; TRBD1 aligns across 10 bases. V was clipped by 3 bases and J by 5 bases; unmatched bases: 1. The CDR3 is 13 amino acids. Per the germline V gene, CDR1 is SGHTA and CDR2 is FQGNSA. The CDR3 spells CASSFGTGDEQYF. CDR3 DNA: TGTGCCAGCAGCTTCGGGACAGGGGACGAGCAGTACTTC.

The chain carries TRBV18 and TRBJ1-1; perhaps TRBD1 as D (5 bases). Germline CDR1 is KGHSH and CDR2 is LQKENI. This CDR3 spans 14 amino acids. The V end lost 1 base, the J end lost 5 bases, and 11 bases lay between the germline ends. In DNA, the CDR3 is TGTGCCAGCTCACCACAGGGAGGGGCGACTGAAGCTTTCTTT. This translates into CASSPQGGATEAFF.

This chain's CDR3 is CASKEGGREQYF. In DNA, the CDR3 is TGTGCCAGCAAGGAGGGGGGGCGTGAGCAGTACTTC. J is TRBJ2-7 and V is TRBV27; weak D call: TRBD2 (7 bases). Between the trimmed V and J ends, which lost 7 bases and 7 bases, there was a span of 14 bases. The CDR3 loop spans 12 amino acids. CDR1 is MNHEY, CDR2 SMNVEV, per germline (reference sequence).

The CDR3 DNA sequence: TGTGCCTGGGCTCTGGACAGGGGTAATGAAAAACTGTTTTTT. It is translated as CAWALDRGNEKLFF. The chain employs TRBV30 and TRBJ1-4; 9 nucleotides align to TRBD1. Germline V gives CDR1 GTSNPN, CDR2 SVGIG (reference sequence). The length of the CDR3 is 14 residues. V trimming: 5 bases; J trimming: 4 bases; junction bases outside the gene matches: 5.

CDR3 loop: CASSPGREKLFF. The CDR3 nucleotides read TGTGCCAGCAGCCCGGGGAGGGAAAAACTGTTTTTT. The chain is built from TRBV6-5 and TRBJ1-4; D not certain. Germline CDR1 and CDR2: MNHEY and SVGAGI. V lost 6 bases and J 8 bases, leaving 10 bases between the germline ends. The CDR3 contains 12 residues.

The gene calls are TRBV5-1 and TRBJ2-5; D unclear. The V gene's germline CDR1 is SGHRS and CDR2 YFSETQ. The CDR3 length is 13 residues. V lost 0 bases and J 2 bases, leaving 5 bases between the germline ends. CDR3 bases: TGCGCCAGCAGCTTGGTTAGACAAGAGACCCAGTACTTC. This codes for CASSLVRQETQYF. The full variable domain, with the rest looked up from reference TRBV5-1 and TRBJ2-5, is KAGVTQTPRYLIKTRGQQVTLSCSPISGHRSVSWYQQTPGQGLQFLFEYFSETQRNKGNFPGRFSGRQFSNSRSEMNVSTLELGDSALYLCASSLVRQETQYFGPGTRLLVL.

This clone was detected once. The V call is TRBV27, the J call TRBJ1-4; 8 bases align to TRBD1. The CDR3 is 15 amino acids. CDR1 MNHEY and CDR2 SMNVEV come from the germline V gene (reference sequence). Unmatched junction bases numbered 7, after V lost 2 bases and J lost 8 bases. The chain's CDR3 is CASSLNGQGGEKLFF. In nucleotides, the CDR3 is TGTGCCAGCAGTTTAAACGGACAGGGTGGGGAAAAACTGTTTTTT.

This clone was recorded a few times. The rearrangement links TRBV6-1 to TRBJ1-5; the D is unclear. CDR3 size: 14 residues. Germline values: CDR1 MNHNS, CDR2 SASEGT. The V and J ends lost 6 bases and 4 bases respectively, with 13 bases between them. DNA of the CDR3: TGTGCCAGCAGCGGATGGGCCCTAAATCAGCCCCAGCATTTT. The encoded protein is CASSGWALNQPQHF.

The CDR3 sequence: CAWSVGVGTDTQYF. In DNA form, the CDR3 reads TGTGCCTGGAGTGTAGGGGTGGGCACAGATACGCAGTATTTT. This rearrangement joins TRBV30 to TRBJ2-3, with D possibly matching TRBD1 (5 bases). The ends were cut back, 0 bases at V and 1 base at J, with 8 bases in the middle. CDR3 size: 14 residues. Germline V CDR1 and CDR2: GTSNPN, SVGIG (reference sequence).

The gene calls are TRBV30 and TRBJ1-5; a weak D match, TRBD1 (6 bases). The CDR3 runs 15 residues. From germline, CDR1 is GTSNPN and CDR2 SVGIG (reference sequence). V lost 1 base and J lost 4, with 14 bases in between. The CDR3 is CAWSDQTGPNQPQHF. The CDR3 DNA reads TGTGCCTGGAGTGACCAGACAGGCCCGAATCAGCCCCAGCATTTT.

V usage is TRBV30 and J usage is TRBJ1-5; TRBD1 agrees at 9 bases. Germline V CDR1 and CDR2: GTSNPN, SVGIG (reference sequence). V lost 3 bases, J lost 5 bases, and 5 bases stayed unmatched. The length of the CDR3 is 14 residues. The CDR3 protein is CAWRQQGAHQPQHF. CDR3 DNA sequence: TGTGCCTGGAGGCAACAGGGGGCGCATCAGCCCCAGCATTTT.

A single count supports this clone. V usage is TRBV11-2 and J usage is TRBJ1-2, with a tentative D call TRBD1 (5 bases). CDR1 and CDR2 (germline): SGHAT, FQNNGV. V was trimmed by 4 bases and J by 2 bases, leaving 11 bases between them. The CDR3 has 14 residues. This CDR3 reads CASSSQAGNYGYTF. The DNA of the CDR3 is TGTGCCAGCAGCTCGCAAGCAGGGAACTATGGCTACACCTTC.

As concerns this clone: One end of the junction varies from germline; a read error may be responsible. The chain uses TRBV7-9 and TRBJ1-1; possible D gene TRBD1, 5 bases. Germline CDR1 is SEHNR and CDR2 is FQNEAQ (reference sequence). The CDR3 is made up of 16 amino acids. DNA of the CDR3: TGTTCCAGCAGCGATCCGCGTAGGGGTATAGACACTGAAGCTTTCTTT. It encodes CSSSDPRRGIDTEAFF.

The gene calls are TRBV7-2 and TRBJ1-1; D is possibly TRBD1 (5 bases). Germline V CDR1 and CDR2: SGHTA, FQGNSA. This CDR3 has 14 residues. V lost 1 base to trimming and J lost 7 bases, with 13 bases between them. The CDR3 DNA sequence: TGTGCCAGCAGCTTAGATCAGGGATCGGTTGAAGCTTTCTTT. Protein sequence: CASSLDQGSVEAFF.

This clone was counted once. V gene TRBV14 combines with J gene TRBJ2-6, with D unresolved. The V end was cut by 4 bases, the J end by 4 bases, with 5 bases between. The CDR3 length is 13 residues. CDR1 and CDR2 from the germline V gene are SGHDN and FVKESK. This CDR3 reads CASSPRGANVLTF. CDR3 coding DNA: TGTGCCAGCAGCCCGAGGGGGGCCAACGTCCTGACTTTC.

A few counts support this clone. This sequence joins TRBV9 and TRBJ2-2, with 10 positions matching TRBD1. Germline loops: CDR1 SGDLS, CDR2 YYNGEE. V shed 3 bases, J shed 4 bases, and the junction held 6 bases outside the gene matches. The CDR3 consists of 16 residues. The CDR3 spells CASSARQGAGTGELFF. CDR3 DNA: TGTGCCAGCAGCGCGCGACAGGGGGCGGGCACCGGGGAGCTGTTTTTT.

The chain combines TRBV4-1 with TRBJ2-4; D is unclear. The germline V and J ends were trimmed by 4 bases and 6 bases, with 13 bases remaining between them. The length of the CDR3 is 14 residues. The germline V gene encodes CDR1 MGHRA and CDR2 YSYEKL. CDR3: CASSLHPLGNIQYF. In DNA, the CDR3 is TGCGCCAGCAGCCTCCATCCGCTCGGAAACATTCAGTACTTC.

The rearrangement links TRBV6-1 to TRBJ1-5, with a weak D call TRBD1 (6 bases). There are 15 residues in the CDR3. V was trimmed by 4 bases and J by 4 bases, leaving 14 bases between them. The germline gives CDR1 MNHNS, CDR2 SASEGT. The CDR3: CASSGGTTTNQPQHF. As DNA, the CDR3 is TGTGCCAGCAGTGGGGGGACAACCACAAATCAGCCCCAGCATTTT.

A single count supports this clone. The chain uses TRBV29-1 and TRBJ1-4; 7 bases are a match to TRBD1. This CDR3 is built from 13 residues. The ends lost 4 bases at V and 4 bases at J; junction bases unmatched: 3. CDR1 is SQVTM and CDR2 is ANQGSEA in the germline V gene. The CDR3 loop is CSVGQGINEKLFF. The CDR3, as DNA: TGCAGCGTTGGACAGGGAATTAATGAAAAACTGTTTTTT.

The V gene is TRBV5-1, the J gene TRBJ2-3; 13 bases match TRBD2. The ends lost 4 bases at V and 6 bases at J; junction bases unmatched: 5. The CDR3 is made up of 15 amino acids. Germline assignment: CDR1 SGHRS and CDR2 YFSETQ. The DNA of the CDR3 is TGCGCCAGCAGCCCCGGGACTAGCGGGGTGGATACGCAGTATTTT. Amino acids: CASSPGTSGVDTQYF. Full variable domain (remainder filled in from reference TRBV5-1 and TRBJ2-3): KAGVTQTPRYLIKTRGQQVTLSCSPISGHRSVSWYQQTPGQGLQFLFEYFSETQRNKGNFPGRFSGRQFSNSRSEMNVSTLELGDSALYLCASSPGTSGVDTQYFGPGTRLTVL.

This clone was recorded once. The chain has TRBV5-6 and TRBJ1-2; 10 bases map to TRBD1. Germline V CDR1 and CDR2: SGHDT, YYEEEE. This CDR3 contains 16 residues. The J segment lost 4 bases and the V segment lost 4 bases, leaving 10 bases of the junction unmatched. CDR3 amino acids: CASSLTGGTFSYGYTF. The CDR3, as DNA: TGTGCCAGCAGCCTGACAGGGGGCACTTTTTCCTATGGCTACACCTTC.

This rearrangement joins TRBV11-3 to TRBJ2-5, with D possibly being TRBD2 (5 bases). The CDR3 loop spans 16 amino acids. Germline CDR1 reads SGHNT; CDR2 reads YENEEA. With 5 bases removed from V and 0 bases from J, the gap between germline ends came to 16 bases. CDR3 in amino acids: CASSPGEGLNQETQYF. CDR3 nucleotide sequence: TGTGCCAGCAGCCCAGGCGAGGGCCTCAACCAAGAGACCCAGTACTTC.

The chain employs TRBV7-3 and TRBJ2-1; 7 bases agree with TRBD2. The germline V gene encodes CDR1 SGHTA and CDR2 FQGTGA. V was pared by 5 bases and J by 6 bases, with 1 base of the junction left unmatched. The CDR3 length is 12 residues. The CDR3 loop is CASSPGGNEQFF. Here the CDR3 DNA reads TGTGCCAGCAGCCCGGGGGGCAATGAGCAGTTCTTC.

This clone has only a few counts. V is TRBV29-1 and J is TRBJ2-7, with no clear D. CDR1 is SQVTM, CDR2 ANQGSEA, per germline. Trimming removed 3 bases at V and 0 bases at J, with 6 bases between. The CDR3 is 12 residues long. The CDR3 sequence is CSVEGSSYEQYF. The CDR3 DNA is TGCAGCGTTGAGGGCAGCTCCTACGAGCAGTACTTC.